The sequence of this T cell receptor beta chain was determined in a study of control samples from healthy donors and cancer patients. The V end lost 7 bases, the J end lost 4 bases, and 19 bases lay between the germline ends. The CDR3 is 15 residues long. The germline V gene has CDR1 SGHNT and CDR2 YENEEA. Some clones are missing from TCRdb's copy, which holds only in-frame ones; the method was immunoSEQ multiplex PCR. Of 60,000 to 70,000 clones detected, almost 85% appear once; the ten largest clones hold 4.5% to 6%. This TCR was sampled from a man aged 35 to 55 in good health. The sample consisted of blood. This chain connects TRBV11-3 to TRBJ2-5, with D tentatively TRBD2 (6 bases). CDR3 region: CASTPRRGGGETQYF. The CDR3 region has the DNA TGTGCCAGCACCCCGCGGAGGGGAGGTGGAGAGACCCAGTACTTC.